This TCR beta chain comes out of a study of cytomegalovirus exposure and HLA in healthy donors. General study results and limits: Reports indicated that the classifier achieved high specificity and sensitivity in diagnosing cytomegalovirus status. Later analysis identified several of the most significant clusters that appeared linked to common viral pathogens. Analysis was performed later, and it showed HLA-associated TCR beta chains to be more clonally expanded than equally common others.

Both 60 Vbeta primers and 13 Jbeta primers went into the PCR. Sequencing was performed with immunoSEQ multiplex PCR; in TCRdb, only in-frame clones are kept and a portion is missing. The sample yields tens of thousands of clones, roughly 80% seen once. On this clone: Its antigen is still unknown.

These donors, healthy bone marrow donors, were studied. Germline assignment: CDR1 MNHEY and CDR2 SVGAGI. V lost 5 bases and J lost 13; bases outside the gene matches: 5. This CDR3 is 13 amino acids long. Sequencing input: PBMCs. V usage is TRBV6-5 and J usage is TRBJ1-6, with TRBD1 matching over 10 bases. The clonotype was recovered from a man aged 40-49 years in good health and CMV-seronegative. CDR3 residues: CASSQDRGLPLHF. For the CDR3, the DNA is TGTGCCAGCAGTCAAGACAGGGGGCTCCCCCTCCACTTT.